This T cell receptor beta chain is from a study of blood T cells in healthy people across ages. Alongside a J-beta primer mix, a sample-barcoded 5' primer served in a second PCR lasting about 7 to 12 cycles. Each cDNA molecule carried a tag from a template-switch adaptor that contained 12 random nucleotides. TCRdb re-called the 5' RACE reads through MiXCR, storing one row per CDR3 protein. The table lists 700,000 to 900,000 distinct CDR3 sequences, around a quarter of them singletons, with about 3% in the top ten. This CDR3 comprises 15 residues. With 5 bases clipped from V and 5 bases from J, the junction kept 10 bases outside the gene matches. Germline-derived CDR1 and CDR2 are SGHVS and FQNEAQ. This clonotype was counted once. The sample also formed part of further work on T cells of mothers and their children.

This receptor was identified in a boy aged 5-17 years in good health. The gene calls are TRBV7-8 and TRBJ2-5; 8 nucleotides agree with TRBD2. Sequences were obtained from blood. The CDR3 sequence is CASSPGTSYAETQYF. The CDR3 DNA reads TGTGCCAGCAGCCCAGGGACTAGTTATGCGGAGACCCAGTACTTC.